The 32 T cell receptor beta chains in this list originate from one sample, sequenced in a study of T cells in Graves' hyperthyroidism and ophthalmopathy. The source material, RNA transcripts, was used to amplify TCR beta CDR3 regions. A set of HTBI primers served as the primers for a first-round RT-PCR of the TCR CDR3. TCRdb fed the multiplex PCR reads into MiXCR, producing one record per CDR3 protein. The table lists some 490,000 distinct CDR3 sequences, 22% of them singletons, with around 47% in the top ten. Sequencing input: blood. Receptor source: a woman aged 70-85 years with Graves' ophthalmopathy.

The rearrangement joins TRBV3-1 to TRBJ1-1, with D unclear. Germline-derived CDR1 and CDR2 are LGHDT and YNNKEL (reference sequence). V lost 0 bases and J lost 0, with 17 bases in between. There are 18 residues in the CDR3. The chain's CDR3 is CASSQDLGGLGMNTEAFF. The CDR3, as DNA: TGTGCCAGCAGCCAAGATCTAGGCGGACTAGGCATGAACACTGAAGCTTTCTTT.

This clonotype was picked up many times. The chain carries TRBV7-2 and TRBJ1-1, with D uncertain. This CDR3 is built from 13 residues. Trimming removed 2 bases from V and 5 bases from J, with 9 bases in between. Germline lookup yields CDR1 SGHTA and CDR2 FQGNSA. CDR3 DNA sequence: TGTGCCAGCAGCTTAAAACTTATTACTGAAGCTTTCTTT. It encodes CASSLKLITEAFF.

This clonotype came up many times. J is TRBJ2-5 and V is TRBV6-1; TRBD2 aligns across 7 bases. Germline CDR1 is MNHNS and CDR2 is SASEGT. This CDR3 is built from 15 residues. The junction had 9 bases not matched to a gene; V was cut back by 6 bases and J by 2 bases. The CDR3 loop is CASSPTSVPQETQYF. The DNA of the CDR3 is TGTGCCAGCAGCCCAACTAGCGTACCTCAAGAGACCCAGTACTTC.

This clonotype was counted ten times or more. The chain couples TRBV10-3 to TRBJ2-1; 9 bases map to TRBD2. This CDR3 comprises 14 residues. Germline assignment: CDR1 ENHRY and CDR2 SYGVKD. The V gene end was trimmed by 6 bases and the J gene end by 9 bases; junction bases not matched to a gene: 9. In DNA, the CDR3 is TGTGCCATCAGGATTAGCGGGAGTGTAGGTGAGCAGTTCTTC. It yields the protein CAIRISGSVGEQFF.

This clonotype occurred many times. The rearrangement links TRBV6-1 to TRBJ2-7; TRBD1 aligns across 9 bases. The CDR3 loop spans 14 amino acids. Germline trimming cut 4 bases from V and 4 bases from J; bases unmatched to any gene: 5. CDR1 is MNHNS and CDR2 is SASEGT in the germline V gene. Here the CDR3 reads CASSAEDRGYEQYF. CDR3 DNA sequence: TGTGCCAGCAGTGCGGAGGACAGGGGTTACGAGCAGTACTTC.

This chain joins TRBV10-1 and TRBJ2-5; TRBD2 agrees at 15 bases. CDR1 and CDR2 (germline): WNHNN, SYGVQD (reference sequence). Trimming cost V 3 bases and J 2 bases; bases outside gene matches: 1. This CDR3 comprises 16 residues. CDR3 residues: CASSEGLAGGQETQYF. The CDR3 DNA reads TGCGCCAGCAGTGAAGGACTAGCGGGGGGGCAAGAGACCCAGTACTTC.

In its sample, this clonotype was seen many times. In DNA, the CDR3 is TGTGCCAGCAGTTTAGCTTCCGGGACAGGGGCGAATGAGCAGTTCTTC. Protein product: CASSLASGTGANEQFF. V is TRBV12-3 or TRBV12-4 and J is TRBJ2-1; 10 bases line up with TRBD1. Unmatched junction bases numbered 6, after V lost 0 bases and J lost 7 bases. The CDR3 has 16 amino acids.

The rearrangement joins TRBV3-1 to TRBJ1-2; D is perhaps TRBD1 (6 bases). Looked up from germline, CDR1 is LGHDT and CDR2 is YNNKEL (reference sequence). The CDR3 covers 15 residues. V lost 1 base and J 1 base, leaving 10 bases between the germline ends. The chain's CDR3 is CASSQGVGGNYGYTF. The DNA for the CDR3 is TGTGCCAGCAGCCAAGGGGTAGGGGGTAACTATGGCTACACCTTC.

With respect to this clonotype: Only one base separates this from a far larger clonotype, so it likely reflects a read error. V and J are TRBV7-8 and TRBJ2-7, with D hard to call. Germline assignment: CDR1 SGHVS and CDR2 FQNEAQ. This CDR3 has 12 amino acids. The DNA for the CDR3 is TGTGCCAGCAGCTTAGGGTCCTACGAGCAGTGCTTC. This gives the protein CASSLGSYEQCF.

This clonotype showed up just a few times. This chain uses TRBV28 with TRBJ1-6; the D is unclear. Between the trimmed V and J ends, which lost 3 bases and 8 bases, there was a span of 14 bases. Germline CDR1 reads MDHEN; CDR2 reads SYDVKM. The CDR3 loop spans 15 amino acids. The CDR3 loop is CASSLPGRVDSPLHF. In DNA, the CDR3 is TGTGCCAGCAGTTTGCCGGGAAGGGTTGATTCACCCCTCCACTTT.

A few counts support this clonotype. V is TRBV12-3 or TRBV12-4 and J is TRBJ1-6; D remains unclear. Trimming stripped 3 bases from V and 6 bases from J, with 3 bases between. The CDR3 length is 12 residues. The CDR3 sequence: CASSFGNSPLHF. Written as DNA, the CDR3 is TGTGCCAGCAGTTTTGGTAATTCACCCCTCCACTTT.

This clonotype was seen a handful of times. This chain joins TRBV10-3 and TRBJ1-3; D remains unclear. This CDR3 has 13 residues. Germline assignment: CDR1 ENHRY and CDR2 SYGVKD. V lost 4 bases and J lost 1, with 5 bases in between. The CDR3 nucleotides are TGTGCCATCAGTGGGGTTTCTGGAAACACCATATATTTT. This gives the protein CAISGVSGNTIYF.

This clonotype showed up just a few times. The V gene is TRBV3-1, the J gene TRBJ1-3, with 7 bases fitting TRBD1. From germline, CDR1 is LGHDT and CDR2 YNNKEL (reference sequence). The CDR3 runs to 15 residues. V was pared by 3 bases and J by 2 bases, with 4 bases of the junction left unmatched. The CDR3 DNA is TGTGCCAGCAGCCAGCAGGGGGGAACTGGAAACACCATATATTTT. This translates into CASSQQGGTGNTIYF.

Comments on this clonotype: This may be a read error, as it is one base from a much larger clone. The CDR3: CASSEALGQTQHF. CDR3 bases: TGTGCCAGCAGTGAAGCGCTTGGACAGACCCAGCATTTT. The genes are TRBV6-1 and TRBJ1-5; perhaps TRBD1 as D (6 bases). Trimming shortened V by 0 bases and J by 11 bases, and 11 bases separated the two germline ends. The CDR3 spans 13 residues. CDR1 is MNHNS, CDR2 SASEGT, per germline.

The chain combines TRBV29-1 with TRBJ2-7; the D is unclear. CDR3 length: 11 amino acids. The V gene lost 6 bases and the J gene lost 2 bases, with 8 bases spanning the gap. CDR1 SQVTM and CDR2 ANQGSEA come from the germline V gene. The CDR3 DNA reads TGCAGCGTCCGTTATGCCTACGAGCAGTACTTC. Its protein product is CSVRYAYEQYF.

The V gene is TRBV20-1, the J gene TRBJ2-7; 7 bases fit TRBD1. This CDR3 spans 14 amino acids. V was clipped by 3 bases and J by 3 bases; unmatched bases: 8. CDR1 is DFQATT and CDR2 is SNEGSKA in the germline V gene (reference sequence). The CDR3 region has the DNA TGCAGTGCTAGGGCGACAGGGAACATCTACGAGCAGTACTTC. It codes for CSARATGNIYEQYF.

CDR3 sequence reads: CASSLGLSSVYEQYF. In nucleotides, the CDR3 is TGTGCCAGCAGCCTTGGGCTTTCTAGCGTCTACGAGCAGTACTTC. The gene calls are TRBV7-6 and TRBJ2-7; weak D call: TRBD2 (6 bases). The CDR3 totals 15 residues. V was trimmed by 5 bases and J by 3 bases, leaving 17 bases between them. From germline, CDR1 is SGHVS and CDR2 FNYEAQ.

The chain couples TRBV15 to TRBJ1-3, with a possible D match to TRBD1 (6 bases). Germline-derived CDR1 and CDR2 are LNHNV and YYDKDF (reference sequence). Trimming stripped 2 bases from V and 2 bases from J, with 7 bases between. The CDR3 is made up of 14 amino acids. CDR3 residues: CATSRQGPGNTIYF. CDR3 in DNA: TGTGCCACCAGCAGACAGGGGCCTGGAAACACCATATATTTT.

This clonotype occurred many times. The J gene is TRBJ1-2, the V gene TRBV6-1; D unclear. From germline, CDR1 is MNHNS and CDR2 SASEGT. CDR3 length: 15 residues. Trimming removed 6 bases at V and 7 bases at J, with 21 bases between. CDR3 region: CASRPTRAPTPGYTF. Written as DNA, the CDR3 is TGTGCCAGCAGACCAACGCGGGCCCCAACGCCTGGCTACACCTTC.

There are a few counts of this clonotype. V and J are TRBV30 and TRBJ2-2; D uncertain. V was trimmed by 0 bases and J by 9 bases, leaving 8 bases between them. The CDR3 is made up of 12 amino acids. The germline V gene has CDR1 GTSNPN and CDR2 SVGIG (reference sequence). CDR3: CAWSVLARELFF. The CDR3 coding sequence is TGTGCCTGGAGTGTACTCGCCCGGGAGCTGTTTTTT.

The J gene is TRBJ2-3, the V gene TRBV12-3 or TRBV12-4, with 11 bases identical to TRBD2. The CDR3 has 16 residues. After removal of 1 base from V and 5 bases from J, the junction contained 5 bases not matched to a gene. The CDR3 DNA reads as TGTGCCAGCAGTTTAGTGGGACTAGCGGTTATAGATACGCAGTATTTT. It encodes CASSLVGLAVIDTQYF.

J is TRBJ2-7 and V is TRBV13; a weak D match, TRBD2 (6 bases). The CDR3 extends over 16 amino acids. Trimming removed 0 bases from V and 4 bases from J, with 16 bases in between. The germline gives CDR1 PRHDT, CDR2 FYEKMQ (reference sequence). CDR3 loop: CASSLGFRRGRYEQYF. The DNA for the CDR3 is TGTGCCAGCAGCTTAGGGTTCAGGCGGGGCCGTTACGAGCAGTACTTC.

In this sample, this clonotype turned up a few times. The V and J genes are TRBV30 and TRBJ1-1; D is perhaps TRBD1 (5 bases). CDR1 and CDR2 (germline): GTSNPN, SVGIG (reference sequence). CDR3 length: 14 residues. V dropped 8 bases and J dropped 8 bases, with 24 bases sitting between them. Written as DNA, the CDR3 is TGTGCCAGCAGACTCAGGGAGCCGTCCAAAGAAGCTTTCTTT. This encodes CASRLREPSKEAFF.

This clonotype has at least ten counts. The J gene is TRBJ2-1, the V gene TRBV2; D possibly corresponds to TRBD2 (5 bases). The CDR3 extends over 15 amino acids. Trimming cost V 1 base and J 12 bases, with 19 bases left between them. In germline, CDR1 is SNHLY, CDR2 FYNNEI. CDR3 residues: CASSEGRDPAYGQFF. The CDR3 region has the DNA TGTGCCAGCAGTGAAGGTCGGGATCCGGCGTATGGGCAGTTCTTC.

J is TRBJ2-7 and V is TRBV20-1; 9 bases are a match to TRBD2. The CDR3 is made up of 14 amino acids. Germline V gives CDR1 DFQATT, CDR2 SNEGSKA (reference sequence). The trim removed 6 bases at V and 4 bases at J, leaving 10 bases unmatched. CDR3 region: CSASGASGTYEQYF. CDR3 DNA sequence: TGCAGTGCCTCAGGGGCTAGCGGGACATACGAGCAGTACTTC.

In this sample, this clonotype turned up many times. CDR3 in amino acids: CASSSLLGDTEAFF. CDR3 nucleotides: TGTGCCAGCAGTTCCCTACTTGGCGACACTGAAGCTTTCTTT. The rearrangement uses TRBV12-3 or TRBV12-4 and TRBJ1-1; D gene ambiguous. The CDR3 extends over 14 amino acids. Trimming took 4 bases from V and 3 from J, leaving 12 bases between them.

This clonotype was seen many times. V and J are TRBV3-1 and TRBJ1-1, with D possibly being TRBD1 (5 bases). From germline, CDR1 is LGHDT and CDR2 YNNKEL (reference sequence). This CDR3 has 15 residues. Trimming pared 1 base from V and 1 base from J, leaving 10 bases between. The CDR3 reads CASSQGWTRNTEAFF. CDR3 bases: TGTGCCAGCAGCCAAGGTTGGACAAGGAACACTGAAGCTTTCTTT.

The genes are TRBV12-5 and TRBJ2-1, with 7 bases that match TRBD2. CDR3 length: 20 residues. V was pared by 4 bases and J by 3 bases, with 21 bases of the junction left unmatched. Germline CDR1 and CDR2: LGHNT and FRNRAP. The CDR3 region has the DNA TGTGCTAGTGGTTACCTCGGGGGGACTAACTATCAGGTGTTCTACAATGAGCAGTTCTTC. Translation gives CASGYLGGTNYQVFYNEQFF.

The chain uses TRBV10-3 and TRBJ2-1, with TRBD2 matching over 12 bases. Trimming took 4 bases from V and 5 from J; bases not matched to a gene: 3. Germline CDR1 and CDR2: ENHRY and SYGVKD. This CDR3 is 15 amino acids long. DNA of the CDR3: TGTGCCATCAGTGGGCTAGCGGGAGGGAACAATGAGCAGTTCTTC. Its protein is CAISGLAGGNNEQFF.

Note on this clonotype: This may be a read error, as it is one base from a much larger clone. V gene TRBV6-5 combines with J gene TRBJ2-7; a possible D gene is TRBD1 (6 bases). Trimming cost V 2 bases and J 8 bases, with 13 bases left between them. The CDR3 runs to 13 residues. Germline V gives CDR1 MNHEY, CDR2 SVGAGI. CDR3: CASSYNPGVKQYF. CDR3 sequence (DNA): TGTGCCAGCAGTTACAACCCAGGGGTCAAGCAGTACTTC.

This clonotype was found a few times. The chain uses TRBV25-1 and TRBJ2-1; D not certain. V was pared by 5 bases and J by 5 bases, with 4 bases between. Germline loops: CDR1 MGHDK, CDR2 SYGVNS. The length of the CDR3 is 11 residues. CDR3 bases: TGTGCCAGCAGTAAAGACAATGAGCAGTTCTTC. As protein: CASSKDNEQFF.

This clonotype occurred a few times. This chain joins TRBV5-5 and TRBJ2-1, with D unresolved. Looked up from germline, CDR1 is SGHKS and CDR2 is YYEKEE (reference sequence). The CDR3 sequence is 16 residues long. Trimming took off 0 bases at V and 3 bases at J, with 13 bases between the two ends. CDR3 residues: CASSLEGHSFYNEQFF. Here the CDR3 DNA reads TGTGCCAGCAGCTTGGAAGGTCACAGCTTCTACAATGAGCAGTTCTTC. Full variable domain (outside the CDR3, taken from reference TRBV5-5 and TRBJ2-1): DAGVTQSPTHLIKTRGQQVTLRCSPISGHKSVSWYQQVLGQGPQFIFQYYEKEERGRGNFPDRFSARQFPNYSSELNVNALLLGDSALYLCASSLEGHSFYNEQFFGPGTRLTVL.